The 10 T cell receptor beta chains listed next were all sequenced from one sample in a study of cytomegalovirus exposure and HLA in healthy donors. The primer mix had 60 Vbeta and 13 Jbeta primers. TCRdb's copy holds only in-frame clones and misses some; the assay was immunoSEQ multiplex PCR. The sample holds fewer than 200,000 clones, approximately 82% seen once. Sequencing was performed on PBMCs. The receptors were gathered from a woman under 30 in good health and CMV-seronegative.

The rearrangement joins TRBV4-1 to TRBJ2-7; the D gene is possibly TRBD1 (6 bases). The germline CDR1 and CDR2 sequences are MGHRA and YSYEKL. The CDR3 is 15 amino acids. The ends were cut back, 1 base at V and 6 bases at J, with 16 bases in the middle. CDR3 sequence: CASSQASGRGFEQYF. In DNA form, the CDR3 reads TGCGCCAGCAGCCAAGCATCGGGCAGGGGTTTCGAGCAGTACTTC.

The chain joins TRBV9 to TRBJ2-1; TRBD2 matches 8 bases. Trimming removed 5 bases from V and 4 bases from J; junction bases left unmatched: 5. The CDR3 covers 14 residues. Germline CDR1 SGDLS, CDR2 YYNGEE. Here the CDR3 reads CASSPGGLYNEQFF. The CDR3 DNA is TGTGCCAGCAGTCCGGGAGGGCTTTACAATGAGCAGTTCTTC.

The chain employs TRBV4-1 and TRBJ2-7, with D possibly matching TRBD1 (7 bases). The CDR3 is 16 amino acids. CDR1 is MGHRA, CDR2 YSYEKL, per germline. CDR3 region: CVSSQGGWRSSYEQYV. The CDR3 nucleotides are TGCGTCAGCAGCCAGGGGGGTTGGCGGAGCTCCTACGAGCAGTACGTC.

The chain is built from TRBV7-2 and TRBJ1-1; D remains unclear. Germline V gene lookup returns CDR1 SGHTA and CDR2 FQGNSA. This CDR3 is 15 amino acids long. Trimming removed 5 bases at V and 0 bases at J, with 13 bases between. The CDR3 reads CASSGHLILNTEAFF. CDR3 nucleotides: TGTGCCAGCAGCGGCCACCTCATCTTGAACACTGAAGCTTTCTTT. The full variable domain, with the rest looked up from reference TRBV7-2 and TRBJ1-1, is GAGVSQSPSNKVTEKGKDVELRCDPISGHTALYWYRQSLGQGLEFLIYFQGNSAPDKSGLPSDRFSAERTGGSVSTLTIQRTQQEDSAVYLCASSGHLILNTEAFFGQGTRLTVV.

This chain links TRBV19 with TRBJ2-1; D is uncertain. The V gene lost 6 bases and the J gene lost 5 bases, with 11 bases spanning the gap. CDR1 is LNHDA and CDR2 is SQIVND in the germline V gene (reference sequence). The CDR3 is 13 residues long. This CDR3 is CASRPGFNNEQFF. The CDR3 coding sequence is TGTGCCAGTAGGCCCGGGTTTAACAATGAGCAGTTCTTC.

The chain uses TRBV7-2 and TRBJ1-1; 9 bases are shared with TRBD1. Trimming took 5 bases from V and 1 from J; bases not matched to a gene: 2. Germline assignment: CDR1 SGHTA and CDR2 FQGNSA. The CDR3 runs to 14 residues. DNA for the CDR3: TGTGCCAGCAGCGTGGGACAGGGGAACACTGAAGCTTTCTTT. Protein sequence: CASSVGQGNTEAFF. Using reference TRBV7-2 and TRBJ1-1 for the parts outside the CDR3, the full variable domain is GAGVSQSPSNKVTEKGKDVELRCDPISGHTALYWYRQSLGQGLEFLIYFQGNSAPDKSGLPSDRFSAERTGGSVSTLTIQRTQQEDSAVYLCASSVGQGNTEAFFGQGTRLTVV.

The chain joins TRBV5-1 to TRBJ2-3, with 10 bases fitting TRBD2. Trimming at V came to 6 bases and at J to 6 bases, leaving 7 bases not matched to a gene. CDR1 and CDR2 (germline): SGHRS, YFSETQ. The CDR3 runs to 14 residues. The CDR3 spells CASTAGGRDDTQYF. DNA of the CDR3: TGCGCCAGCACAGCGGGAGGGCGAGACGATACGCAGTATTTT.

CDR3 protein: CASSDTGTGGADTQYF. CDR3 sequence (DNA): TGCGCCAGCAGTGACACCGGGACAGGGGGCGCAGATACGCAGTATTTT. The chain recombines TRBV10-1 with TRBJ2-3, with 12 bases identical to TRBD1. This CDR3 has 16 amino acids. The germline gives CDR1 WNHNN, CDR2 SYGVQD (reference sequence). Trimming removed 3 bases from V and 4 bases from J; junction bases left unmatched: 5.

The chain has TRBV5-1 and TRBJ2-3, with 9 positions matching TRBD2. Germline lookup yields CDR1 SGHRS and CDR2 YFSETQ. This CDR3 region has 16 residues. With V trimmed by 0 bases and J by 2 bases, 4 bases remained unmatched. CDR3 protein: CASSLALAGVTDTQYF. The CDR3 bases are TGCGCCAGCAGCTTGGCCTTAGCGGGGGTCACAGATACGCAGTATTTT. Supplemented by reference TRBV5-1 and TRBJ2-3, the full variable domain reads KAGVTQTPRYLIKTRGQQVTLSCSPISGHRSVSWYQQTPGQGLQFLFEYFSETQRNKGNFPGRFSGRQFSNSRSEMNVSTLELGDSALYLCASSLALAGVTDTQYFGPGTRLTVL.

This chain uses TRBV28 with TRBJ1-6; D call uncertain. CDR3 length: 15 amino acids. Between the trimmed V and J ends, which lost 9 bases and 1 base, there was a span of 13 bases. Germline CDR1 reads MDHEN; CDR2 reads SYDVKM. In DNA, the CDR3 is TGTGCCAGTAAGACGGAGGGATCCTATAATTCACCCCTCCACTTT. Its translation is CASKTEGSYNSPLHF.